This T cell receptor (beta chain) derives from a study of regulatory T cells in long-lasting Graves disease. A word on this clonotype: The antigen is not known.

Through Arm-PCR of CDR3 regions and iRepertoire HTBI primers, TCR beta libraries were built. TCRdb reprocessed the multiplex PCR reads with MiXCR, giving one entry per CDR3 protein. The sample lists 500,000 to 700,000 distinct CDR3 sequences, 25% to 35% occurring once. Time point given: persistent/refractory GD, antithyroid drugs over 5 years with positive TRAb. Making the TCR library involved RNA that had been extracted from PBMCs. This CDR3 comprises 16 residues. Germline lookup yields CDR1 SGHTA and CDR2 FQGTGA. Trimming at V came to 4 bases and at J to 5 bases, leaving 13 bases not matched to a gene. Study results and caveats: The persistent group shared around 2,700 public clonotypes, more than the approximately 970 shared by new patients.

This TCR came from a female donor with Graves disease. This rearrangement joins TRBV7-3 to TRBJ1-2; 7 nucleotides match TRBD1. This sample comprised peripheral blood mononuclear cells (PBMCs), obtained when the disease was refractory, from a patient treated with antithyroid drugs. In DNA, the CDR3 is TGTGCCAGCAGCTCCTCCTCCGGGACAGCTACGTATGGCTACACCTTC. Translated, it gives CASSSSSGTATYGYTF.